This entry describes one T cell receptor beta chain. Its antigen is not known. This sample was included in a study of T cell repertoires in cytomegalovirus infection. Study information: Carrying CMV and the relevant HLA type showed in public TCR beta signatures.

The CDR3 is made up of 17 amino acids. After removal of 6 bases from V and 0 bases from J, the junction contained 7 bases not matched to a gene. The V gene's germline CDR1 is MNHEY and CDR2 SVGEGT. TCRdb processed the reads anew with MiXCR; each CDR3 protein has one entry. The profile shows about 500,000 distinct CDR3 sequences, roughly 34% of them singletons. This TCR was recovered from a human donor in good health (CMV status not recorded). Some clones in this sample may be carry-over from other donors' samples. J is TRBJ2-1 and V is TRBV6-2 or TRBV6-3, with 11 nucleotides matching TRBD2. The source was cultured PBMCs, collected from culture after CMV antigen stimulation. The CDR3 region is CASRRPGLADSYNEQFF. The CDR3 DNA sequence: TGTGCCAGCAGAAGACCGGGACTAGCGGACTCCTACAATGAGCAGTTCTTC.